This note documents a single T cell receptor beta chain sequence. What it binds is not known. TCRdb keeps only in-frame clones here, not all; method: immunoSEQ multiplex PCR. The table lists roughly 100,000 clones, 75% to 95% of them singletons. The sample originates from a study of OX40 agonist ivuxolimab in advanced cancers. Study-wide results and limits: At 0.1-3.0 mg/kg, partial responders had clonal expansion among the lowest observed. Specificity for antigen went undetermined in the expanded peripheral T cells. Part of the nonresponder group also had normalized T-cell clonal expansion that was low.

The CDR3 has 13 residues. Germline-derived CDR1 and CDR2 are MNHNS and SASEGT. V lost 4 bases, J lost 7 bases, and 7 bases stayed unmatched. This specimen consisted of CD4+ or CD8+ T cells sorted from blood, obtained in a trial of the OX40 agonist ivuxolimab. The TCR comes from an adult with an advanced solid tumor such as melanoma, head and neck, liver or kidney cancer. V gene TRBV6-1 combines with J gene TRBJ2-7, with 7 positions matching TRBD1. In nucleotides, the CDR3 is TGTGCCAGCAGTGGACAGGGCACCTGGGAGCAGTACTTC. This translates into CASSGQGTWEQYF.